This T cell receptor beta chain was documented in a study of blood T cell repertoires in COVID-19. Across the study: Material from acute and convalescent COVID-19 was sourced from the United States, Italy and Spain.

Per germline, CDR1 SNHLY and CDR2 FYNNEI. The V segment lost 1 base and the J segment 0 bases; nucleotides outside the gene matches: 6. CDR3 length: 17 amino acids. Clones were read by immunoSEQ multiplex PCR, and TCRdb kept only the in-frame ones, dropping some. This table has roughly 240,000 clones, almost 85% appearing once. V usage is TRBV2 and J usage is TRBJ2-1; 7 positions match TRBD2. The sequenced sample consisted of peripheral blood. This TCR came from a woman of 80 years or more with acute or convalescent COVID-19. The CDR3 protein is CASSEEFGGDSYNEQFF. CDR3 nucleotide sequence: TGTGCCAGCAGTGAAGAGTTTGGGGGGGACTCCTACAATGAGCAGTTCTTC. The full variable domain, its missing parts supplied by reference TRBV2 and TRBJ2-1, is EPEVTQTPSHQVTQMGQEVILRCVPISNHLYFYWYRQILGQKVEFLVSFYNNEISEKSEIFDDQFSVERPDGSNFTLKIRSTKLEDSAMYFCASSEEFGGDSYNEQFFGPGTRLTVL.